This T cell receptor (beta chain) appears in the sequencing data of a study of PD-L1 blockade in urothelial cancer. Study-wide context: Of prior chemotherapy regimens, patients had received between 0 and 3. Study findings and constraints: Pretreatment TCR clonality in blood under the median foretold superior survival. Enhanced expansion of tumor-associated blood clones at 3 weeks characterized durable-benefit patients.

This CDR3 comprises 16 residues. V dropped 5 bases and J dropped 6; count of bases not matched to a gene: 13. Germline values: CDR1 SEHNR, CDR2 FQNEAQ (reference sequence). Each PCR contained spiked-in synthetic TCR analog templates. Produced via immunoSEQ multiplex PCR; TCRdb's table is partial and in-frame only. The table includes about 80,000 clones, roughly 87% detected once. Concerning this clone itself: Its target is not known.

The gene calls are TRBV7-9 and TRBJ1-5; 7 bases agree with TRBD1. The specimen comprised PBMCs, sampled around atezolizumab (anti-PD-L1) treatment. The sequence was obtained from a woman in her seventies with urothelial cancer. Here the CDR3 DNA reads TGTGCCAGCAGCCGGGATGGGGTACAGGGGTTTCAGCCCCAGCATTTT. Translation: CASSRDGVQGFQPQHF.